This T cell receptor beta chain was captured by sequencing in a study of blood T cell repertoires in COVID-19. In the study overall: COVID-19 samples from acute and convalescent phases originated in the United States, Italy and Spain.

Assay: immunoSEQ multiplex PCR; the TCRdb copy retains only in-frame clones and omits some. The sample comprises 250,000 to 350,000 clones, roughly nine tenths of which are singletons, and roughly 2.3% rests with the top ten. Recovery among Cohort 3 donors was established by two negative PCRs, clearance, or symptom resolution. The CDR3 contains 13 residues. Germline loops: CDR1 SGHKS, CDR2 YYEKEE (reference sequence). V lost 5 bases and J 4 bases, leaving 12 bases between the germline ends. This clone was counted ten times or more. In the same sample, other DNA sequences code for this CDR3. The specimen was PBMCs or T cells enriched from blood (not recorded which). The TCR comes from a woman aged 18-29 years who had recovered from COVID-19. The J gene is TRBJ1-1, the V gene TRBV5-5, with D perhaps TRBD1 (6 bases). CDR3 DNA: TGTGCCAGCAGTCGGACAGTCGGCACTGAAGCTTTCTTT. Encoded protein: CASSRTVGTEAFF.